This T cell receptor (beta chain) was captured by sequencing in a study of human T cells and chemical hapten exposure. Study context: Patients, mostly women, had alopecia areata, alopecia totalis or alopecia universalis.

Germline CDR1 and CDR2: MDHEN and SYDVKM. Trimming cost V 6 bases and J 1 base; bases outside gene matches: 4. The CDR3 is made up of 14 amino acids. As for time point: patch test 1, 2 weeks after DPC sensitization. Treatment denoted: therapeutic diphenylcyclopropenone sensitization with weekly scalp DPC. Phlebotomy was performed prior to application of every patch test. Separate cDNA molecules received unique molecular identifiers, which the library attached to them. In the authors' workflow: Sequenced samples showed a median of around 91,000 TCRs each, with counts running from around 25,000 to 690,000. MiXCR, run by TCRdb on the RACE reads, gives a single entry per CDR3 protein. Clone size and V and J calls follow TCRdb, not the original study. Of some 340,000 distinct CDR3 sequences listed, under 9% were seen once; the top ten hold 7.5% to 8.5%.

The sample consisted of whole blood, taken in connection with sensitization to the hapten diphenylcyclopropenone (DPC). The chain links TRBV28 to TRBJ1-2; 8 bases are shared with TRBD1. This TCR was recovered from a woman aged 18-30 years with alopecia areata. Some clones in this sample may be carry-over from other donors' samples. The CDR3 sequence: CASRHRGDNYGYTF. The CDR3 coding sequence is TGTGCCAGCAGGCACAGGGGGGATAACTATGGCTACACCTTC.